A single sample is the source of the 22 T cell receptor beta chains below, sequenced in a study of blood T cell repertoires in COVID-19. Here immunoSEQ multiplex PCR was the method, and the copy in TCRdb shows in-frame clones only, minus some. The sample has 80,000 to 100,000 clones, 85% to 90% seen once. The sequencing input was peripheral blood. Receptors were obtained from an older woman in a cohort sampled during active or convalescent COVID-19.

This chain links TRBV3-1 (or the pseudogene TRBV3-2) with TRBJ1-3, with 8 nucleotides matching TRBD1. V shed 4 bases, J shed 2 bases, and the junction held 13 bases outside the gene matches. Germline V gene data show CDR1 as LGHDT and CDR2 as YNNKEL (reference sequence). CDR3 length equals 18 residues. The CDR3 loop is CASSRPRTGRSAGNTIYF. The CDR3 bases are TGTGCCAGCAGCCGACCCAGGACAGGGCGGTCTGCTGGAAACACCATATATTTT.

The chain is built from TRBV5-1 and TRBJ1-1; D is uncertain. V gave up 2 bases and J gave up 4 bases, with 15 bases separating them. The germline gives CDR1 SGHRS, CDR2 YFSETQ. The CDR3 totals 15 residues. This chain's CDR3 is CASSFGGSRSTEAFF. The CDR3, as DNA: TGCGCCAGCAGCTTTGGAGGCAGCCGTAGCACTGAAGCTTTCTTT.

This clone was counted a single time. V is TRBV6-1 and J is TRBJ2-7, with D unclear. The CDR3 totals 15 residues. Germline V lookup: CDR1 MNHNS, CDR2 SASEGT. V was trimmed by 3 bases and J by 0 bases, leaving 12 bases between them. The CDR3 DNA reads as TGTGCCAGCAGTGAGATCAGCGTCAGCTCCTACGAGCAGTACTTC. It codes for CASSEISVSSYEQYF.

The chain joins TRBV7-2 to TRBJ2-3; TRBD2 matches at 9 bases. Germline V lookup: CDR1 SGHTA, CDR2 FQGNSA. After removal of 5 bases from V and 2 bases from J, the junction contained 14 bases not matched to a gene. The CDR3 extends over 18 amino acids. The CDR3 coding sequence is TGTGCCAGCAGCCCCCAGGGCGGGGGGGCTCCTATCACAGATACGCAGTATTTT. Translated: CASSPQGGGAPITDTQYF.

CDR3 sequence (DNA): TGCGCCAGCAGCTTGGCTACCCAAAATTCACCCCTCCACTTT. Translation gives CASSLATQNSPLHF. J is TRBJ1-6 and V is TRBV5-1; D gene unclear. From germline, CDR1 is SGHRS and CDR2 YFSETQ. V dropped 0 bases and J dropped 7 bases, with 8 bases sitting between them. The CDR3 covers 14 residues. Filled out from reference TRBV5-1 and TRBJ1-6, the complete variable domain reads KAGVTQTPRYLIKTRGQQVTLSCSPISGHRSVSWYQQTPGQGLQFLFEYFSETQRNKGNFPGRFSGRQFSNSRSEMNVSTLELGDSALYLCASSLATQNSPLHFGNGTRLTVT.

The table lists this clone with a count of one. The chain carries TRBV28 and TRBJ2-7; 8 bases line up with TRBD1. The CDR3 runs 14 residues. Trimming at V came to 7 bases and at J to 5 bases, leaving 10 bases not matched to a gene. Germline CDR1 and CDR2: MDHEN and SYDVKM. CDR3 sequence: CASTLTGASDEQYF. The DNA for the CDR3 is TGTGCCAGCACCCTGACAGGGGCTTCGGACGAGCAGTACTTC.

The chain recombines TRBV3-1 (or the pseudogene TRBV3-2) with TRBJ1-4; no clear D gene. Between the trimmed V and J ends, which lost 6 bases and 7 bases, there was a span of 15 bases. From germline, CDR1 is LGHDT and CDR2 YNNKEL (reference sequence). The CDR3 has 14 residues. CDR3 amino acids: CASSPREGGEKLFF. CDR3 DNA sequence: TGTGCCAGCAGTCCCCGGGAGGGCGGTGAAAAACTGTTTTTT.

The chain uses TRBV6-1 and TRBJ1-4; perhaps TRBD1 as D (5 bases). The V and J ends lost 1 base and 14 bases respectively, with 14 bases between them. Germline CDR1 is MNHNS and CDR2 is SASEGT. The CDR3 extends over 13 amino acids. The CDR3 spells CASSEVGGTGLFF. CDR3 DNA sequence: TGTGCCAGCAGTGAAGTTGGGGGGACGGGCCTGTTTTTT.

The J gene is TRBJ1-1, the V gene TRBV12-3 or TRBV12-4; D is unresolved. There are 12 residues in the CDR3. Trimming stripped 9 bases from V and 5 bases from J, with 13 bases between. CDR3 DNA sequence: TGTGCCAGTTGTCGGGGATGGACTGAAGCTTTCTTT. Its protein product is CASCRGWTEAFF.

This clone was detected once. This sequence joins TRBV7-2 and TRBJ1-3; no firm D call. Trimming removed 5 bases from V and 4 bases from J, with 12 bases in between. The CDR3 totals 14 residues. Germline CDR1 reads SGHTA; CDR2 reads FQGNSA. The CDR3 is CASSLPGGGNTIYF. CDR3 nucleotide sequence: TGTGCCAGCAGCCTACCCGGAGGGGGAAACACCATATATTTT.

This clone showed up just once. The chain's CDR3 is CASSYSQTMNTEAFF. Here the CDR3 DNA reads TGTGCCAGCAGTTACTCCCAGACTATGAACACTGAAGCTTTCTTT. This chain connects TRBV6-5 to TRBJ1-1; D is unresolved. Germline CDR1 is MNHEY and CDR2 is SVGAGI. Trimming shortened V by 0 bases and J by 0 bases, and 8 bases separated the two germline ends. The CDR3 length is 15 residues.

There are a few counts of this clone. The DNA of the CDR3 is TGTGCCAGCAGCCCGCCCTCGGGGAAACCCCTCCACTTT. Amino acids: CASSPPSGKPLHF. The chain has TRBV7-3 and TRBJ1-6; unclear D gene. This CDR3 has 13 residues. The germline CDR1 and CDR2 sequences are SGHTA and FQGTGA. V was cut by 5 bases and J by 12 bases, with 14 bases left in between.

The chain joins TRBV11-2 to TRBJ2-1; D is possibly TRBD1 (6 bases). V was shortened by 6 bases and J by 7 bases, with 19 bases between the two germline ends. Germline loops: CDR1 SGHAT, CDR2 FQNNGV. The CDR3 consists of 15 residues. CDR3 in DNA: TGTGCCAGCAGATCCTGGGGGCGCCCGCGGAATGAGCAGTTCTTC. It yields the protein CASRSWGRPRNEQFF.

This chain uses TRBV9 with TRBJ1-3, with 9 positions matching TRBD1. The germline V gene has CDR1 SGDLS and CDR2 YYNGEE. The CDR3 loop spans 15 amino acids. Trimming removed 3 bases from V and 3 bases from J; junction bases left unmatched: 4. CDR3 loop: CASSGGQGGGNTIYF. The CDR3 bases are TGTGCCAGCAGCGGGGGACAGGGTGGTGGAAACACCATATATTTT.

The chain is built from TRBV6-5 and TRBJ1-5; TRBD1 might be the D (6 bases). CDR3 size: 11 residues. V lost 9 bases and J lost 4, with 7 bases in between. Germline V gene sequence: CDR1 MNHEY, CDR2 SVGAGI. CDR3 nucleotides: TGTGCCAGTGGACAGAATCAGCCCCAGCATTTT. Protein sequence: CASGQNQPQHF.

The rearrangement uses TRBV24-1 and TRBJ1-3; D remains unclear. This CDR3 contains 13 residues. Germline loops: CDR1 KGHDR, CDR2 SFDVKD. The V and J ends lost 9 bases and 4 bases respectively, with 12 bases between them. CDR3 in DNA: TGTGCCACCCTACCGCCCCCCGGAAACACCATATATTTT. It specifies CATLPPPGNTIYF.

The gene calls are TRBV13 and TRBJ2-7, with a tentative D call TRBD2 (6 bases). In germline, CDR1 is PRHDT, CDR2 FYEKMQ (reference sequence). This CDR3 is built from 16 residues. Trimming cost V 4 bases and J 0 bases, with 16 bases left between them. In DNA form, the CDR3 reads TGTGCCAGCAGCTCGACCCGGGACTCGAGCTCCTACGAGCAGTACTTC. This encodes CASSSTRDSSSYEQYF.

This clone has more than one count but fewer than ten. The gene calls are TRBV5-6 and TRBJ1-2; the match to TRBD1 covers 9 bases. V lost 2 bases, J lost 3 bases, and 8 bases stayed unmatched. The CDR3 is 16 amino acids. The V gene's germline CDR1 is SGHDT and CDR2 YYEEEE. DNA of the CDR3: TGTGCCAGCAGCTTTACAGGGGGCGGACGAGACTATGGCTACACCTTC. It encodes CASSFTGGGRDYGYTF.

For the CDR3, the DNA is TGTGCCAGCAGTTTTTCAGGGCCCTATGGCTACACCTTC. Amino acids: CASSFSGPYGYTF. V gene TRBV6-5 combines with J gene TRBJ1-2; a weak D match, TRBD1 (5 bases). The CDR3 totals 13 residues. Germline V lookup: CDR1 MNHEY, CDR2 SVGAGI. V was clipped by 4 bases and J by 4 bases, with 10 bases between them.

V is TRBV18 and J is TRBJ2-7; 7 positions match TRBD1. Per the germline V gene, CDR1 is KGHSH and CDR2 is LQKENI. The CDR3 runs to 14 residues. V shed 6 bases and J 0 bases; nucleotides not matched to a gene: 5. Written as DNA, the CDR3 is TGTGCCAGCTCGATGACAGGGAGCTCCTACGAGCAGTACTTC. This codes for CASSMTGSSYEQYF.

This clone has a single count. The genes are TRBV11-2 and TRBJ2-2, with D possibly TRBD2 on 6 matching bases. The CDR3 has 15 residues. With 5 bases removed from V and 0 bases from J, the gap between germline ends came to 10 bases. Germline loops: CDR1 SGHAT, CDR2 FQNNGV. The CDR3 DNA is TGTGCCAGCAGCCAGGACTACTCGAACACCGGGGAGCTGTTTTTT. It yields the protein CASSQDYSNTGELFF.

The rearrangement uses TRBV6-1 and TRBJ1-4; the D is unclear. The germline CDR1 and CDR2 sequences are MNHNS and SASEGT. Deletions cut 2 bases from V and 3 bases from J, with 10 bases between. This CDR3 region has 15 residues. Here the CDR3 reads CASSETRAPNEKLFF. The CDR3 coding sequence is TGTGCCAGCAGTGAAACGAGGGCCCCTAATGAAAAACTGTTTTTT.